This TCR beta chain was recovered during a study of beta chain features in type 1 diabetes. Study conclusions and caveats: Among patients with Type 1 diabetes, TCRB CDR3s were moderately but significantly shorter in every one of the four CD4+ subsets. A pattern of fewer insertions and more deletions at VDJ junctions was seen in type 1 diabetes patients.

TCRB transcripts that were expressed got sequenced, as all of the isolated RNA had been reverse transcribed. Using immunoSEQ multiplex PCR, the repertoire was profiled, and TCRdb retains in-frame clones only, with some absent. The sample has almost 350,000 clones, about 20% seen once; the top ten hold 0.035% to 0.05%. V shed 7 bases and J 0 bases; nucleotides not matched to a gene: 10. CDR1 is SEHNR, CDR2 FQNEAQ, per germline (reference sequence). CDR3 length: 18 amino acids. In the case of this clone: Its antigen is still unknown.

Sequencing used naive CD4+ T cells from blood. This chain links TRBV7-9 with TRBJ2-3; TRBD2 aligns across 13 bases. This sequence was found in a woman under 30 in good health. As DNA, the CDR3 is TGTGCCAGCACTCGACTAGCGGGGGGCCAACATAGCACAGATACGCAGTATTTT. Residues: CASTRLAGGQHSTDTQYF. Drawing the rest from reference TRBV7-9 and TRBJ2-3, the complete variable domain is DTGVSQNPRHKITKRGQNVTFRCDPISEHNRLYWYRQTLGQGPEFLTYFQNEAQLEKSRLLSDRFSAERPKGSFSTLEIQRTEQGDSAMYLCASTRLAGGQHSTDTQYFGPGTRLTVL.